The clone carrying this TCR beta chain was detected only a few times. Germline loops: CDR1 DFQATT, CDR2 SNEGSKA (reference sequence). The CDR3 is made up of 14 amino acids. J was trimmed by 5 bases and V by 4 bases; bases with no gene match: 9. TCRdb recomputed calls from the RACE reads with MiXCR, one row per CDR3 protein. The table records roughly 120,000 distinct CDR3 sequences, around 10% of them present only once. Regarding time point: patch test 1, 2 weeks after DPC sensitization. The treatment was: therapeutic diphenylcyclopropenone sensitization with weekly scalp DPC. Blood was drawn before each patch test was applied. This sample is part of a study of human T cells and chemical hapten exposure.

This TCR came from a woman in her forties or fifties with alopecia areata. Some clones in this sample may be carry-over from other donors' samples. The chain joins TRBV20-1 to TRBJ2-7; 9 nucleotides match TRBD1. The sequenced sample was whole blood, obtained in connection with sensitization to the hapten diphenylcyclopropenone (DPC). The CDR3 region has the DNA TGCAGTGCTATCCATGGGACAGGGAACCACGAGCAGTACTTC. Translation: CSAIHGTGNHEQYF.